This record covers a single TCR beta chain. The antigen is not known. The CDR3 has 13 amino acids. V was trimmed by 3 bases and J by 6 bases, leaving 11 bases between them. CDR1 is MDHEN and CDR2 is SYDVKM in the germline V gene. This table comes from immunoSEQ multiplex PCR, and its TCRdb copy is limited to in-frame clones, with some not included. The data show roughly 65,000 clones, approximately 82% seen once. This sample was included in a study of T cell responses to AZD1222 COVID-19 vaccine. Study outcomes and limitations: White British people made up most donors, females outnumbered males, and clonal diversity was possibly underestimated.

This clonotype originated in an adult who received the AZD1222 COVID-19 vaccine. The gene calls are TRBV28 and TRBJ1-2; D is unclear. The starting material was peripheral blood, obtained 28 days after the second AZD1222 dose. The CDR3 loop is CASSFDGVDGYTF. CDR3 nucleotide sequence: TGTGCCAGCAGTTTTGATGGAGTTGATGGCTACACCTTC.